Below, 25 T cell receptor beta chains from the same sample are listed, as sequenced in a study of CD8 T cells in Susac syndrome. Reverse transcription used roughly 0.5 to 1 ug RNA and random hexamers. One entry per CDR3 protein, called by TCRdb with MiXCR from the immunoSEQ multiplex PCR reads. The table includes around 300,000 distinct CDR3 sequences, approximately 90% detected once. What was sequenced was CD8+ T cells from PBMCs. The receptors were gathered from a human donor with multiple sclerosis.

The chain carries TRBV19 and TRBJ2-1, with a weak D call TRBD1 (6 bases). V was cut by 1 base and J by 1 base, with 11 bases left in between. Germline V CDR1 and CDR2: LNHDA, SQIVND (reference sequence). This CDR3 has 16 amino acids. The CDR3 DNA sequence: TGTGCCAGTAGTATAGGTATAGGGGGTTCCTACAATGAGCAGTTCTTC. This translates into CASSIGIGGSYNEQFF.

This clonotype was recorded once. The chain recombines TRBV28 with TRBJ1-2, with TRBD1 as a possible D gene (5 bases). Germline assignment: CDR1 MDHEN and CDR2 SYDVKM. This CDR3 comprises 13 residues. V gave up 3 bases and J gave up 7 bases, with 12 bases separating them. The CDR3 loop is CASSLRGVSGYTF. CDR3 sequence (DNA): TGTGCCAGCAGTTTGAGGGGCGTGAGTGGCTACACCTTC.

The V and J genes are TRBV9 and TRBJ2-1; D remains ambiguous. From germline, CDR1 is SGDLS and CDR2 YYNGEE. The CDR3 is 15 amino acids. V lost 1 base to trimming and J lost 7 bases, with 15 bases between them. The DNA for the CDR3 is TGTGCCAGCAGCGTATCCCCAGTGGGCTCTAATGAGCAGTTCTTC. It codes for CASSVSPVGSNEQFF.

The chain employs TRBV25-1 and TRBJ2-1; D gene uncertain. Trimming took off 2 bases at V and 7 bases at J, with 9 bases between the two ends. Per germline, CDR1 MGHDK and CDR2 SYGVNS. The CDR3 is made up of 13 amino acids. CDR3 sequence: CASSEGAGNEQFF. For the CDR3, the DNA is TGTGCCAGCAGTGAAGGAGCAGGAAATGAGCAGTTCTTC.

This sequence joins TRBV6-2 or TRBV6-3 and TRBJ1-5; no clear D. This CDR3 region has 14 residues. Trimming took 7 bases from V and 0 from J, leaving 10 bases between them. The germline V gene encodes CDR1 MNHEY and CDR2 SVGEGT. The CDR3 loop is CASTDVYSNQPQHF. CDR3 DNA: TGTGCCAGCACTGATGTTTATAGCAATCAGCCCCAGCATTTT.

V usage is TRBV6-1 and J usage is TRBJ1-1; D is ambiguous. Germline values: CDR1 MNHNS, CDR2 SASEGT. The CDR3 covers 14 residues. Between the trimmed V and J ends, which lost 0 bases and 1 base, there was a span of 6 bases. The chain's CDR3 is CASSEAAGNTEAFF. The CDR3 bases are TGTGCCAGCAGTGAAGCAGCGGGGAACACTGAAGCTTTCTTT.

This sequence joins TRBV12-3 or TRBV12-4 and TRBJ2-3; 12 bases fit TRBD2. V gave up 10 bases and J gave up 4 bases; unmatched junction bases: 21. The CDR3 contains 19 residues. The CDR3 spells CATRSLAGGRDAAADTQYF. Written as DNA, the CDR3 is TGTGCCACCCGATCTCTAGCGGGGGGGAGAGACGCAGCGGCAGATACGCAGTATTTT.

The chain employs TRBV5-6 and TRBJ1-1; no definite D call. V gave up 4 bases and J gave up 1 base, with 8 bases separating them. Germline lookup yields CDR1 SGHDT and CDR2 YYEEEE. The CDR3 is 13 amino acids. CDR3: CASSPLENTEAFF. CDR3 DNA sequence: TGTGCCAGCAGCCCCCTGGAGAACACTGAAGCTTTCTTT.

V gene TRBV7-8 combines with J gene TRBJ1-5, with 8 bases lining up with TRBD1. The CDR3 contains 16 residues. Germline trimming cut 4 bases from V and 0 bases from J; bases unmatched to any gene: 5. Per the germline V gene, CDR1 is SGHVS and CDR2 is FQNEAQ. CDR3 DNA: TGTGCCAGCAGCTACCAACAGGGGGATAGCAATCAGCCCCAGCATTTT. As protein: CASSYQQGDSNQPQHF.

The chain is built from TRBV4-2 and TRBJ1-5; D call uncertain. The CDR3 extends over 17 amino acids. Germline-derived CDR1 and CDR2 are LGHNA and YNFKEQ. V was trimmed by 0 bases and J by 4 bases, leaving 16 bases between them. The CDR3 is CASSQDPDGVPNQPQHF. The CDR3 DNA reads TGTGCCAGCAGCCAAGACCCCGATGGGGTCCCTAATCAGCCCCAGCATTTT.

The chain is built from TRBV19 and TRBJ1-4, with D unresolved. CDR1 is LNHDA, CDR2 SQIVND, per germline (reference sequence). The V and J ends lost 6 bases and 3 bases respectively, with 17 bases between them. The CDR3 has 16 residues. For the CDR3, the DNA is TGTGCCAGTAGGGTCTACGGAGGATCGGCTAATGAAAAACTGTTTTTT. Translation gives CASRVYGGSANEKLFF.

The chain carries TRBV10-3 and TRBJ2-3; possibly TRBD1 or TRBD2 for D (5 bases each). Germline values: CDR1 ENHRY, CDR2 SYGVKD. V was cut by 7 bases and J by 4 bases, with 15 bases left in between. The CDR3 length is 14 residues. For the CDR3, the DNA is TGTGCCATCAAGGCGGGCCTAGGGGCAGATACGCAGTATTTT. Protein product: CAIKAGLGADTQYF.

A note on this clonotype: The junction departs from the called germline gene at one end, perhaps through a read error. The chain combines TRBV2 with TRBJ2-7, with 10 nucleotides matching TRBD2. This CDR3 is built from 16 residues. Germline values: CDR1 SNHLY, CDR2 FYNNEI. The CDR3 loop reads CASSVEGTSVSFEQYF. The CDR3 coding sequence is TGTGCCAGCAGTGTCGAGGGGACTAGCGTGTCCTTCGAGCAGTACTTC.

This chain connects TRBV28 to TRBJ2-7, with D unresolved. Trimming left V 2 bases short and J 0 bases short, with 8 bases between. Germline CDR1 and CDR2: MDHEN and SYDVKM. This CDR3 region has 14 residues. Written as DNA, the CDR3 is TGTGCCAGCAGTTTACCCCTCAGCTCCTACGAGCAGTACTTC. Its protein product is CASSLPLSSYEQYF.

The chain carries TRBV4-3 and TRBJ2-1, with D perhaps TRBD2 (5 bases). V lost 0 bases to trimming and J lost 10 bases, with 22 bases between them. This CDR3 comprises 17 residues. The germline gives CDR1 LGHNA, CDR2 YSLEER. The CDR3 nucleotides are TGCGCCAGCAGCCAAGATCCCCCAGCCGAGGGCATTTGGGAGCAGTTCTTC. This translates into CASSQDPPAEGIWEQFF.

This chain connects TRBV20-1 to TRBJ2-5; D assignment may be TRBD1 or TRBD2 (5 bases each). CDR1 is DFQATT and CDR2 is SNEGSKA in the germline V gene (reference sequence). This CDR3 region has 16 residues. Trimming left V 6 bases short and J 0 bases short, with 20 bases between. The CDR3 DNA sequence: TGCAGTGCCAAAAGGGGTAGCGCCGTCAACCAAGAGACCCAGTACTTC. Protein sequence: CSAKRGSAVNQETQYF.

The CDR3 bases are TGTGCCAGCAGCTTGAAAAGGGACTACGAGCAGTACTTC. Translated: CASSLKRDYEQYF. This chain connects TRBV5-6 to TRBJ2-7; no firm D call. V dropped 1 base and J dropped 3 bases, with 8 bases sitting between them. CDR1 is SGHDT and CDR2 is YYEEEE in the germline V gene. This CDR3 region has 13 residues.

This clonotype showed up just once. The chain has TRBV7-9 and TRBJ1-2, with D unresolved. Per germline, CDR1 SEHNR and CDR2 FQNEAQ (reference sequence). The CDR3 loop spans 17 amino acids. Trimming removed 4 bases at V and 6 bases at J, with 24 bases between. As DNA, the CDR3 is TGTGCCAGCAGCTCGCCCCTAACGGGAGGCTGGGCGGATGGCTACACCTTC. As protein: CASSSPLTGGWADGYTF.

This chain uses TRBV21-1 with TRBJ2-7; the table's D call of TRBD1 was not tested on the DNA. TRBV21-1 is marked as a pseudogene. The length of the CDR3 is 18 residues. DNA for the CDR3: TGTGCCAGCAGCAAAGTCCCCCTCGGGGGGTTAAGCTCCTACGAGCAGTACTTC. Protein sequence: CASSKVPLGGLSSYEQYF.

The chain uses TRBV5-1 and TRBJ2-7; no reliable D call. CDR3 size: 13 residues. The ends were cut back, 0 bases at V and 3 bases at J, with 7 bases in the middle. Germline CDR1 SGHRS, CDR2 YFSETQ. CDR3 nucleotide sequence: TGCGCCAGCAGCTTGGGCAACTACTACGAGCAGTACTTC. It encodes CASSLGNYYEQYF.

This sequence joins TRBV7-8 and TRBJ1-3; possible D gene TRBD1, 5 bases. CDR1 and CDR2 from the germline V gene are SGHVS and FQNEAQ. V shed 1 base and J shed 4 bases, with 14 bases lying between them. The CDR3 runs 16 residues. In nucleotides, the CDR3 is TGTGCCAGCAGCTTAGAAGAGGCGCCAGGGGGAAACACCATATATTTT. Translated: CASSLEEAPGGNTIYF. The complete variable domain, with remaining parts taken from reference TRBV7-8 and TRBJ1-3, reads GAGVSQSPRYKVAKRGQDVALRCDPISGHVSLFWYQQALGQGPEFLTYFQNEAQLDKSGLPSDRFFAERPEGSVSTLKIQRTQQEDSAVYLCASSLEEAPGGNTIYFGEGSWLTVV.

V gene TRBV19 combines with J gene TRBJ2-2, with D possibly being TRBD1 or TRBD2 (5 bases each). Germline CDR1 reads LNHDA; CDR2 reads SQIVND (reference sequence). Trimming shortened V by 10 bases and J by 6 bases, and 18 bases separated the two germline ends. The CDR3 totals 14 residues. The CDR3 DNA reads as TGTGCCACAGCGACTGAGGGCAGGGCCGGGGAGCTGTTTTTT. This gives the protein CATATEGRAGELFF.

As DNA, the CDR3 is TGCAGCGTTGACACAGGGGTTAATGGCTACACCTTC. It is translated as CSVDTGVNGYTF. V usage is TRBV29-1 and J usage is TRBJ1-2; 7 positions agree with TRBD1. V dropped 3 bases and J dropped 6; count of bases not matched to a gene: 4. Germline V CDR1 and CDR2: SQVTM, ANQGSEA. This CDR3 comprises 12 residues.

CDR3 protein: CASSQGTWAGETQYF. Here the CDR3 DNA reads TGTGCCAGCAGCCAAGGGACCTGGGCGGGAGAGACCCAGTACTTC. V and J are TRBV7-2 and TRBJ2-5; D could derive from TRBD1 or TRBD2 (5 bases each). Trimming removed 5 bases at V and 4 bases at J, with 17 bases between. CDR1 is SGHTA and CDR2 is FQGNSA in the germline V gene. The CDR3 covers 15 residues. The whole variable domain, remainder taken from reference TRBV7-2 and TRBJ2-5, is GAGVSQSPSNKVTEKGKDVELRCDPISGHTALYWYRQSLGQGLEFLIYFQGNSAPDKSGLPSDRFSAERTGGSVSTLTIQRTQQEDSAVYLCASSQGTWAGETQYFGPGTRLLVL.

The chain employs TRBV29-1 and TRBJ2-2, with D hard to call. This CDR3 contains 12 residues. Deletions cut 5 bases from V and 3 bases from J, with 7 bases between. In germline, CDR1 is SQVTM, CDR2 ANQGSEA. The CDR3 bases are TGCAGCGTTTTGTGGCACACCGGGGAGCTGTTTTTT. This sequence encodes CSVLWHTGELFF.